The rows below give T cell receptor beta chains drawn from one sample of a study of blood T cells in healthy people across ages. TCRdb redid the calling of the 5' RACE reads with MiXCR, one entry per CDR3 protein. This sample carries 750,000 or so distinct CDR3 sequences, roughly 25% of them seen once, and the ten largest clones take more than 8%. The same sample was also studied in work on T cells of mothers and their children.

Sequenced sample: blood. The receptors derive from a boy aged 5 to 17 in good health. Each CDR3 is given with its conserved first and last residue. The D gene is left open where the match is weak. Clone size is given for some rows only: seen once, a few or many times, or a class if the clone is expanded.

TGTGCCAGCAGCCCCAACAGGGGGTACTCTGGAAACACCATATATTTT | CASSPNRGYSGNTIYF | TRBJ1-3 | NA | TRBD1 | TRBV9
TGCAGTGCCAAACCTTTAGCGACACCCACCTACAATGAGCAGTTCTTC | CSAKPLATPTYNEQFF | TRBJ2-1 | once | NA | TRBV20-1
TGCGCCAGCAGCGACGTAGCGGGAGCCACAGATACGCAGTATTTT | CASSDVAGATDTQYF | TRBJ2-3 | many | TRBD2 | TRBV5-1
TGTGCCAGCAGCTTCGGGGCTAATCAGCCCCAGCATTTT | CASSFGANQPQHF | TRBJ1-5 | few | NA | TRBV7-9
TGTGCCAGCAGCCCCGCGGGAGGGATCGAGACCCAGTACTTC | CASSPAGGIETQYF | TRBJ2-5 | few | TRBD2 | TRBV5-6
TGTGCCAGCAGCGAACGGGGGTTCAAAAACATTCAGTACTTC | CASSERGFKNIQYF | TRBJ2-4 | few | NA | TRBV12-3/TRBV12-4
TGTGCCAGCAGTTACGGGACAGCCCATGGCTACACCTTC | CASSYGTAHGYTF | TRBJ1-2 | few | TRBD1 | TRBV6-5
TGCAGTGGCTGGTTGGTAAACACCATATATTTT | CSGWLVNTIYF | TRBJ1-3 | NA | NA | TRBV29-1
TGCAGCGTTGAAGGGTCGGCTAGCGGGGTGGGGGAAGAGACCCAGTACTTC | CSVEGSASGVGEETQYF | TRBJ2-5 | NA | TRBD2 | TRBV29-1
TGCAGTGCCTATCCAAGCAGTCTCGTCAAAAACATTCAGTACTTC | CSAYPSSLVKNIQYF | TRBJ2-4 | many | NA | TRBV20-1
TGTGCCAGCAGCTTAAACCCGTATTCACCCCTCCACTTT | CASSLNPYSPLHF | TRBJ1-6 | few | NA | TRBV7-3
TGTGCCAGCAGCTTTCACCCAGGGATAGACAAAAACATTCAGTACTTC | CASSFHPGIDKNIQYF | TRBJ2-4 | few | NA | TRBV5-5
TGCAGTGCTAGAGATAGCCAGCGGGGGGGCCCCTACGAGCAGTACTTC | CSARDSQRGGPYEQYF | TRBJ2-7 | few | TRBD2 | TRBV20-1